This is a list of T cell receptor beta chains from one sample in a study of control samples from healthy donors and cancer patients. The assay was immunoSEQ multiplex PCR, and TCRdb's table has in-frame clones only and misses some. The data contain roughly 100,000 clones, more than 85% of them singletons. Source material: PBMCs. The receptors shown here come from a man between 60 and 70 years old with lung cancer. The CDR3 runs from the conserved cysteine through the conserved F or W. The D gene is left open where the match is weak. Rows give clone size only sometimes, using once, few, many, or a class for an expanded clone.

TRBJ2-4	-	TRBD1	TRBV7-9	CASSKGTGTGFPKAKNIQYF	TGTGCCAGCAGCAAAGGAACCGGGACAGGGTTCCCGAAAGCCAAAAACATTCAGTACTTC
TRBJ1-4	-	-	TRBV6-5	CASSYNRPGEEKLFF	TGTGCCAGCAGTTACAATCGCCCCGGGGAGGAAAAACTGTTTTTT
TRBJ1-4	-	-	TRBV7-9	CASSSRTVLFF	TGTGCCAGCAGCTCCAGGACAGTGCTGTTTTTT
TRBJ1-4	-	-	TRBV3-1/TRBV3-2	CASSRGEGTNEKLFF	TGTGCCAGCAGCCGTGGGGAGGGGACTAATGAAAAACTGTTTTTT
TRBJ1-2	-	-	TRBV9	CASSVSGTGNYGYTF	TGTGCCAGCAGCGTAAGCGGCACGGGAAACTATGGCTACACCTTC
TRBJ1-4	-	-	TRBV5-5	CASSLDGLWGPIATNEKLFF	TGTGCCAGCAGCTTGGATGGGCTCTGGGGGCCAATCGCAACTAATGAAAAACTGTTTTTT
TRBJ1-1	-	TRBD1	TRBV5-1	CASSEGASGDTEAFF	TGCGCCAGCAGCGAGGGGGCCTCGGGGGACACTGAAGCTTTCTTT
TRBJ1-3	-	-	TRBV5-6	CASSLGSGNTIYF	TGTGCCAGCAGCTTGGGGTCTGGAAACACCATATATTTT
TRBJ1-5	medium-sized	-	TRBV7-8	CASSLDGAGTPQHF	TGTGCCAGCAGTTTAGACGGAGCAGGAACGCCCCAGCATTTT
TRBJ2-3	-	TRBD2	TRBV7-7	CASSLGGGGTDTQYF	TGTGCCAGCAGCTTAGGGGGGGGTGGCACAGATACGCAGTATTTT
TRBJ2-1	-	-	TRBV29-1	CSVESSTNNEQFF	TGCAGCGTTGAGAGTTCGACAAACAATGAGCAGTTCTTC
TRBJ2-7	-	TRBD1	TRBV27	CASSSQGTSYEQYF	TGTGCCAGCAGTTCACAGGGGACCTCCTACGAGCAGTACTTC
TRBJ2-1	-	TRBD2	TRBV30	CACNQRGALDEQFF	TGTGCCTGCAATCAGCGGGGGGCTCTCGATGAGCAGTTCTTC
TRBJ2-6	-	-	TRBV9	CASSVGRSGANVLTF	TGTGCCAGCAGCGTCGGGCGCTCTGGGGCCAACGTCCTGACTTTC
TRBJ2-1	-	-	TRBV5-1	CASSWDRLSYNEQFF	TGCGCCAGCAGCTGGGACCGATTATCCTACAATGAGCAGTTCTTC
TRBJ2-3	few	TRBD1	TRBV6-1	CASSERTTGKVVGTDTQYF	TGTGCCAGCAGTGAAAGGACGACAGGGAAGGTTGTGGGCACAGATACGCAGTATTTT
TRBJ2-1	-	-	TRBV20-1	CSANKDNEQFF	TGCAGTGCTAATAAGGACAATGAGCAGTTCTTC
TRBJ2-3	-	-	TRBV2	CASSEVLARTSTDTQYF	TGTGCCAGCAGTGAAGTGTTGGCGAGGACCAGCACAGATACGCAGTATTTT
TRBJ2-1	-	TRBD2	TRBV4-2	CASSLSSGGGYNEQFF	TGTGCCAGCAGCCTATCAAGCGGGGGGGGATACAATGAGCAGTTCTTC
TRBJ1-4	-	-	TRBV4-1	CASSQMRGGREKLFF	TGCGCCAGCAGCCAAATGAGGGGTGGGAGGGAAAAACTGTTTTTT
TRBJ2-5	-	TRBD2	TRBV4-1	CASSLRLAGETQYF	TGCGCCAGCAGCCTTAGACTAGCAGGAGAGACCCAGTACTTC
TRBJ2-1	-	-	TRBV7-2	CASSLDPGPYNEQFF	TGTGCCAGCAGCTTAGATCCGGGGCCCTACAATGAGCAGTTCTTC
TRBJ2-3	-	TRBD2	TRBV3-1/TRBV3-2	CASSTTSGERDTQYF	TGTGCCAGCAGCACGACTAGCGGGGAGAGAGATACGCAGTATTTT
TRBJ1-6	-	-	TRBV5-1	CASSLDEVTNSPLHF	TGCGCCAGCAGCTTGGACGAAGTAACAAACTCACCCCTCCACTTT
TRBJ1-2	-	TRBD1	TRBV18	CASSPGQDVYGYTF	TGTGCCAGCTCACCGGGACAGGACGTCTATGGCTACACCTTC
TRBJ2-3	-	-	TRBV5-1	CASRNRASTDTQYF	TGCGCCAGCAGAAACAGGGCTAGCACAGATACGCAGTATTTT
TRBJ1-1	-	TRBD1	TRBV7-9	CASSPRTGSNTEAFF	TGTGCCAGCAGCCCCCGGACAGGGTCGAACACTGAAGCTTTCTTT
TRBJ1-1	few	-	TRBV6-5	CASSYGAVSTEAFF	TGTGCCAGCAGTTACGGAGCGGTTAGCACTGAAGCTTTCTTT
TRBJ2-5	-	-	TRBV6-5	CASSLRRWETQYF	TGTGCCAGCAGTTTGCGAAGGTGGGAGACCCAGTACTTC
TRBJ2-2	once	-	TRBV19	CASTLGGTGELFF	TGTGCCAGCACTCTGGGGGGAACCGGGGAGCTGTTTTTT
TRBJ1-3	-	-	TRBV4-1	CASSQDDGHTIYF	TGCGCCAGCAGCCAAGATGACGGGCACACCATATATTTT
TRBJ1-4	-	-	TRBV7-9	CASSLGAGSEKLFF	TGTGCCAGCAGCTTAGGTGCCGGGAGTGAAAAACTGTTTTTT
TRBJ2-1	-	TRBD1	TRBV7-3	CASSLQGASYNEQFF	TGTGCCAGCAGCTTACAGGGGGCTAGTTACAATGAGCAGTTCTTC
TRBJ2-1	many	TRBD1	TRBV10-3	CAISGEDRGYTEQFF	TGTGCCATCAGTGGAGAAGACAGGGGGTACACTGAGCAGTTCTTC
TRBJ2-3	-	-	TRBV11-3	CASRDRTTGYSDTQYF	TGTGCCAGCAGAGACCGTACCACAGGGTATTCAGATACGCAGTATTTT
TRBJ1-4	-	-	TRBV5-1	CASSSIGQMNEKLFF	TGCGCCAGCAGCTCCATTGGACAGATGAATGAAAAACTGTTTTTT
TRBJ1-2	-	TRBD1	TRBV7-9	CASSLTGTGHTYGYTF	TGTGCCAGCAGCTTAACCGGGACAGGGCACACCTATGGCTACACCTTC
TRBJ2-7	-	TRBD1	TRBV6-5	CASSYSPDRVYEQYF	TGTGCCAGCAGTTACTCTCCGGACAGGGTCTACGAGCAGTACTTC
TRBJ1-2	-	-	TRBV24-1	CATSDPSAPQGRFNYGYTF	TGTGCCACCAGTGATCCGTCGGCTCCCCAGGGACGCTTCAACTATGGCTACACCTTC
TRBJ2-3	-	-	TRBV5-6	CASSLARTGLGSTDTQYF	TGTGCCAGCAGCTTGGCCCGGACTGGATTGGGAAGCACAGATACGCAGTATTTT
TRBJ2-7	-	TRBD2	TRBV10-3	CAISESLSGESSSYEQYF	TGTGCCATCAGTGAGTCGCTCAGCGGGGAGTCGAGCTCCTACGAGCAGTACTTC
TRBJ1-2	once	-	TRBV5-1	CASSLVSSYGYTF	TGCGCCAGCAGCTTGGTTAGTAGCTATGGCTACACCTTC
TRBJ2-3	-	-	TRBV5-1	CASSFSGVDTDTQYF	TGCGCCAGCAGCTTCTCCGGGGTAGACACAGATACGCAGTATTTT
TRBJ1-1	-	-	TRBV27	CASRPTRLGGGVRGTTEAFF	TGTGCCAGCCGCCCAACGAGACTTGGGGGGGGAGTTCGTGGTACCACTGAAGCTTTCTTT
TRBJ1-1	-	-	TRBV10-1	CASSQSGTGNTEAFF	TGCGCCAGCAGTCAATCTGGGACGGGGAACACTGAAGCTTTCTTT
TRBJ1-4	-	TRBD1	TRBV5-1	CASSLQGPQGEKLFF	TGCGCCAGCAGCTTACAGGGGCCGCAGGGTGAAAAACTGTTTTTT
TRBJ2-5	-	TRBD2	TRBV4-1	CASSQVTSGEETQYF	TGCGCCAGCAGCCAAGTAACTAGCGGGGAGGAGACCCAGTACTTC
TRBJ1-1	-	-	TRBV12-3/TRBV12-4	CASSFGGPEAFF	TGTGCCAGCAGTTTTGGGGGCCCCGAAGCTTTCTTT
TRBJ1-1	-	-	TRBV27	CASSPYGGNTEAFF	TGTGCCAGCAGCCCCTATGGGGGGAACACTGAAGCTTTCTTT
TRBJ1-6	-	-	TRBV25-1	CASGFSSPLHF	TGTGCCAGCGGTTTTAGCTCACCCCTCCACTTT
TRBJ2-3	-	TRBD2	TRBV19	CASSPNSPLAAQYF	TGTGCCAGTAGTCCGAACAGCCCGCTAGCGGCCCAGTATTTT